The 6 T cell receptor beta chains below all came from one sample that was sequenced in a study of regulatory T cells in long-lasting Graves disease. Time point noted: newly diagnosed GD, antithyroid drugs for less than 3 months. PBMC-extracted RNA yielded the TCR library. HTBI primers from iRepertoire and Arm-PCR of CDR3 regions yielded the TCR beta libraries. TCRdb reprocessed the multiplex PCR reads via MiXCR and lists one record per CDR3 protein. The profile shows about 380,000 distinct CDR3 sequences, around 15% of them singletons. This specimen was peripheral blood mononuclear cells (PBMCs), taken at new diagnosis, from a patient treated with antithyroid drugs. The receptors derive from a female donor with Graves disease.

A few counts support this clonotype. V is TRBV9 and J is TRBJ1-4; D might be TRBD1 (5 bases). V gave up 1 base and J gave up 3 bases, with 10 bases separating them. Per germline, CDR1 SGDLS and CDR2 YYNGEE. This CDR3 is 15 amino acids long. The chain's CDR3 is CASSVYGAANEKLFF. Written as DNA, the CDR3 is TGTGCCAGCAGCGTATATGGGGCTGCTAATGAAAAACTGTTTTTT.

There are many counts of this clonotype. V gene TRBV13 combines with J gene TRBJ2-7; 7 nucleotides align to TRBD1. From germline, CDR1 is PRHDT and CDR2 FYEKMQ (reference sequence). This CDR3 has 18 amino acids. V was pared by 2 bases and J by 1 base, with 14 bases of the junction left unmatched. This CDR3 reads CASSLYTLGDSQSYEQYF. The CDR3 nucleotides are TGTGCCAGCAGCTTATACACCTTGGGGGACAGCCAGTCCTACGAGCAGTACTTC.

This clonotype appeared a few times. This sequence joins TRBV5-1 and TRBJ2-5, with TRBD2 matching over 8 bases. The junction had 5 bases not matched to a gene; V was cut back by 5 bases and J by 2 bases. Germline loops: CDR1 SGHRS, CDR2 YFSETQ. This CDR3 is 14 amino acids long. The CDR3 reads CASRPAGVQETQYF. The DNA of the CDR3 is TGCGCCAGCAGGCCAGCGGGAGTTCAAGAGACCCAGTACTTC.

This clonotype showed up just a few times. V gene TRBV6-1 combines with J gene TRBJ2-5; 8 bases align to TRBD2. Germline V gene sequence: CDR1 MNHNS, CDR2 SASEGT. CDR3 size: 15 residues. Unmatched junction bases numbered 10, after V lost 5 bases and J lost 5 bases. This chain's CDR3 is CASSFTRGGHETQYF. The CDR3 region has the DNA TGTGCCAGCAGTTTCACCCGGGGGGGCCACGAGACCCAGTACTTC.

With regard to this clonotype: This may arise from a read error, as a much more abundant clone is one base away. The V and J genes are TRBV11-3 and TRBJ1-2; TRBD1 matches 8 bases. CDR1 is SGHNT and CDR2 is YENEEA in the germline V gene. V was pared by 5 bases and J by 4 bases, with 3 bases of the junction left unmatched. There are 13 residues in the CDR3. CDR3 amino acids: CASSADRAYGYTF. The CDR3 nucleotides read TGTGCCAGCAGCGCGGACAGGGCCTATGGCTACACCTTC.

This clonotype was recorded many times. V is TRBV5-1 and J is TRBJ2-3, with 7 bases that match TRBD2. Germline values: CDR1 SGHRS, CDR2 YFSETQ. The CDR3 runs 15 residues. The trim removed 2 bases at V and 6 bases at J, leaving 9 bases unmatched. CDR3 coding DNA: TGCGCCAGCAGCTTATCGGGAGGTGGTACGGATACGCAGTATTTT. Translated: CASSLSGGGTDTQYF.